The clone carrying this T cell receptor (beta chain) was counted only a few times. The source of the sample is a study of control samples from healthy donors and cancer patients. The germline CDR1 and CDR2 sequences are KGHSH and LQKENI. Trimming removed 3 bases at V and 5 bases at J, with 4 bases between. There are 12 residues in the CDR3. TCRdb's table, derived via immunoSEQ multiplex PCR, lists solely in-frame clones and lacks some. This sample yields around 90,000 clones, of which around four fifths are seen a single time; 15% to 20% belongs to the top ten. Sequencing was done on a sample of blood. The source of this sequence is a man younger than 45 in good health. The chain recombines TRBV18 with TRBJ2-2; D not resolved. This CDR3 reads CASSPSTGELFF. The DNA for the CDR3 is TGTGCCAGCTCACCTTCAACCGGGGAGCTGTTTTTT.